This note documents a single TCR beta chain sequence. Its antigen is undetermined. The extraction recovered at least 5.5 micrograms of total RNA per sample. This sample was included in a study of blood T cells in healthy people across ages. Whole-study findings and limits: Possibly, changes in expanded clonotypes were confounded because donor CMV status was unknown. While age rose, TCR beta diversity per million T cells dropped in a roughly linear way.

For the second PCR, which ran for roughly 7 to 11 cycles, a sample-barcoded 5' primer and a J-beta primer mix were used. Each TCR beta cDNA got a 12-nucleotide random molecular identifier. TCRdb recomputed calls from the 5' RACE reads with MiXCR, one row per CDR3 protein. The sample lists roughly 680,000 distinct CDR3 sequences, 49% occurring once. Germline loops: CDR1 SQVTM, CDR2 ANQGSEA. V was trimmed by 2 bases and J by 0 bases, leaving 8 bases between them. There are 14 residues in the CDR3. The material sequenced was blood. The chain carries TRBV29-1 and TRBJ2-1; D may be TRBD2 (5 bases). The sequence derives from a woman aged 60-70 years in good health. DNA of the CDR3: TGCAGCGTTGAAAGGGAGAGCTCCTACAATGAGCAGTTCTTC. It translates to CSVERESSYNEQFF.